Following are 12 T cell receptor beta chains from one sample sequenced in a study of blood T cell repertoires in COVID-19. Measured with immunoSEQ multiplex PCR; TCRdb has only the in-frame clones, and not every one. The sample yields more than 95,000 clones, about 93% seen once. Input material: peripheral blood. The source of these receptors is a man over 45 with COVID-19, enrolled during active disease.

The CDR3: CASRIRTLTGELFF. The CDR3, as DNA: TGTGCCAGCCGGATACGGACACTCACCGGGGAGCTGTTTTTT. The chain combines TRBV27 with TRBJ2-2; the D gene is possibly TRBD1 (5 bases). This CDR3 comprises 14 residues. Deletions cut 8 bases from V and 4 bases from J, with 14 bases between. CDR1 is MNHEY, CDR2 SMNVEV, per germline (reference sequence).

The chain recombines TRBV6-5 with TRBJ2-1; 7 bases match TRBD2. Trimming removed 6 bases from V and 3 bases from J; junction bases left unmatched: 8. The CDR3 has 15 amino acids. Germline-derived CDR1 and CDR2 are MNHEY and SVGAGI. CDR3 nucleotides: TGTGCCAGCAGGAGGGGCGGGAGCTTCTACAATGAGCAGTTCTTC. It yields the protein CASRRGGSFYNEQFF.

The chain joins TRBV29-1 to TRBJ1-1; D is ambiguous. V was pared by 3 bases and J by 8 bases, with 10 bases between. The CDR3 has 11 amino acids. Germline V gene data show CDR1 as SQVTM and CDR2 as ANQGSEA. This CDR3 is CSVDTGLEAFF. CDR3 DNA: TGCAGCGTTGATACGGGGTTAGAAGCTTTCTTT.

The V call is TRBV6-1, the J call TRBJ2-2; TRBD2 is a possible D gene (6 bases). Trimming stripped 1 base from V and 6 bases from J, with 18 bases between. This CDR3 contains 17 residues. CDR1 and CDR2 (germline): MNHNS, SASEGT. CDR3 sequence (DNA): TGTGCCAGCAGTGAAGTTCTAGGCGGGATATTCGCCGGGGAGCTGTTTTTT. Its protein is CASSEVLGGIFAGELFF.

The CDR3 sequence is CASSQAVSLAAFSYEQYF. As DNA, the CDR3 is TGTGCCAGCAGCCAAGCAGTATCACTAGCGGCTTTCTCCTACGAGCAGTACTTC. V is TRBV3-1 (or the pseudogene TRBV3-2) and J is TRBJ2-7, with 8 bases matching TRBD2. The trim removed 1 base at V and 0 bases at J, leaving 11 bases unmatched. Germline V gives CDR1 LGHDT, CDR2 YNNKEL (reference sequence). The length of the CDR3 is 18 residues.

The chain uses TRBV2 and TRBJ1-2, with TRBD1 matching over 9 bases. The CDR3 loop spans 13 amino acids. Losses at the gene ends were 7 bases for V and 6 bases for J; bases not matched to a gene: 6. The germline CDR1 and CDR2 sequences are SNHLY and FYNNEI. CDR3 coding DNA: TGTGCCAGCACGGTTCGGGACAGGGATGGCTACACCTTC. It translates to CASTVRDRDGYTF.

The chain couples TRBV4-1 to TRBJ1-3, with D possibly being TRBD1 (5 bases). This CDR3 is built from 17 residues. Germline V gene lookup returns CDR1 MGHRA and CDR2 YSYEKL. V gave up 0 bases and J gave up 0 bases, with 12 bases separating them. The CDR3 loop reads CASSQDRQGVSGNTIYF. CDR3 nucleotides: TGCGCCAGCAGCCAAGATCGGCAGGGTGTCTCTGGAAACACCATATATTTT.

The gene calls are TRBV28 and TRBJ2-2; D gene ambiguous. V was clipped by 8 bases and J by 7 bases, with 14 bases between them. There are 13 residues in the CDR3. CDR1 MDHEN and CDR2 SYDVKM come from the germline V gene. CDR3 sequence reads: CASRVPTDGELFF. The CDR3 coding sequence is TGTGCCAGCCGAGTGCCTACCGACGGGGAGCTGTTTTTT.

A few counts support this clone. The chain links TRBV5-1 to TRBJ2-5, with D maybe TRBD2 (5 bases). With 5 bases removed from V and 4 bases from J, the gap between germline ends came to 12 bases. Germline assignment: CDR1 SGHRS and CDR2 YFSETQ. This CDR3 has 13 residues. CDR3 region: CASSTHAGETQYF. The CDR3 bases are TGCGCCAGCAGTACACATGCGGGAGAGACCCAGTACTTC.

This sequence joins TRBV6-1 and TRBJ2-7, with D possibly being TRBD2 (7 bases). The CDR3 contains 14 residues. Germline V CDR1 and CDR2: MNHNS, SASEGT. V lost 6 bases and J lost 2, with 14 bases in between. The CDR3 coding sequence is TGTGCCAGCAGGTCCACAGGGACTACCTACGAGCAGTACTTC. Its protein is CASRSTGTTYEQYF.

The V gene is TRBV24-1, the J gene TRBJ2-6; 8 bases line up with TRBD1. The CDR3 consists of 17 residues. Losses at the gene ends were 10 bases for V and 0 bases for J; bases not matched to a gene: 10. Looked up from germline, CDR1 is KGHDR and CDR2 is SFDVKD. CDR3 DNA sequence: TGTGCCACTGCCTCGGGGACAGGTTCCTCTGGGGCCAACGTCCTGACTTTC. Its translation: CATASGTGSSGANVLTF.

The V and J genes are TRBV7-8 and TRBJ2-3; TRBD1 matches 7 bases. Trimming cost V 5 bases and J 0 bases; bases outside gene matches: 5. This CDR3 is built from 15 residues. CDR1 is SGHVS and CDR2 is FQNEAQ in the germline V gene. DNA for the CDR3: TGTGCCAGCAGCCCTAGGGACAGCAGCACAGATACGCAGTATTTT. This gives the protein CASSPRDSSTDTQYF.